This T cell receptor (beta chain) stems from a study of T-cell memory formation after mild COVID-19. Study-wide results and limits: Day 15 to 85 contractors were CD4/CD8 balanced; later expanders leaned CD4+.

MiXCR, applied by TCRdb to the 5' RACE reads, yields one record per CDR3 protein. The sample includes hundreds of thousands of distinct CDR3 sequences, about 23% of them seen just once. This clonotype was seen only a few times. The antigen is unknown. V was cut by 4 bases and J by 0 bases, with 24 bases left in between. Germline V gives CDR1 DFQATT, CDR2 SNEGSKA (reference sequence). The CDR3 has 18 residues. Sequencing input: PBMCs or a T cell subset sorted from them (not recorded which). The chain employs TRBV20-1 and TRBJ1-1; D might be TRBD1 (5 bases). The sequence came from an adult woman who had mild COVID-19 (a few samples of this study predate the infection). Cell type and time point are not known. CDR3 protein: CSATGLTTEGRVNTEAFF. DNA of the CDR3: TGCAGTGCTACGGGACTGACTACGGAGGGTCGGGTGAACACTGAAGCTTTCTTT.